This T cell receptor (beta chain) is from a study of T cell responses to AZD1222 COVID-19 vaccine. Study in general: Researchers grouped second doses given at about 4 or about 12 weeks into one pool.

Only in-frame clones appear in the TCRdb table, and some are missing; sequencing was by immunoSEQ multiplex PCR. The sample shows over 80,000 clones, more than 80% of them seen only once. The V and J ends lost 5 bases and 1 base respectively, with 8 bases between them. The CDR3 covers 13 residues. A word on this clone: Its cognate antigen is unknown.

The study, taken as a whole, reports: The study reported that nearly half of spike-specific TCRs target unmutated variant regions. Regions 160-218 and 743-854 held dominance among vaccine-associated CD4 TCRs, which spanned spike. Spike-specific TCR depth and breadth grew after two AZD1222 doses.

Sequencing used peripheral blood, obtained on day 0 of AZD1222 vaccination. This TCR was sampled from an adult in good health. V and J are TRBV12-3 or TRBV12-4 and TRBJ1-1, with unresolved D. CDR3 in DNA: TGTGCCAGCAGTCGGGTGTGGAACACTGAAGCTTTCTTT. This encodes CASSRVWNTEAFF.